The rows below give T cell receptor beta chains drawn from one sample of a study of metastatic and nonmetastatic thyroid tumors. With MiXCR, TCRdb called clones anew from the PCR reads. The data hold tens of thousands of clones, with about a sixth observed a single time. The source material was blood. These receptors originate from a female donor with papillary thyroid cancer or a benign thyroid nodule (not recorded which). Some clones in this sample may be carry-over from other donors' samples. Both conserved end residues are part of each CDR3. The D gene is left open where the match is weak. The listing skips clone size in some rows; elsewhere it reads once, few, many or a size class.

cdr3_nt	cdr3_aa	d_call	v_call	j_call	clone_size
TGCAGTGCTAGACCTTTAGCGGGGGCCTCCTACAATGAGCAGTTCTTC	CSARPLAGASYNEQFF	TRBD2	TRBV20-1	TRBJ2-1	few
TGTGCCAGCAGTTTAAGTGCAGGGGATCCATACTCTGGAAACACCATATATTTT	CASSLSAGDPYSGNTIYF	-	TRBV28	TRBJ1-3	many
TGTGCCTGTAGACAGGGGGCGTCCTACGAGCAGTACTTC	CACRQGASYEQYF	TRBD1	TRBV30	TRBJ2-7	many
TGCAGTGCTAGGACTAGCGGGAGAGACTACGAGCAGTACTTC	CSARTSGRDYEQYF	TRBD2	TRBV20-1	TRBJ2-7	medium-sized
TGTGCCAGCAGCTCGTACAGGAGCACTACCTACAATGAGCAGTTCTTC	CASSSYRSTTYNEQFF	-	TRBV11-2	TRBJ2-1	-
TGCGCCAGCAGCCCGTGGACTAGTTCGGACGAGCAGTACTTC	CASSPWTSSDEQYF	TRBD2	TRBV5-8	TRBJ2-7	-
TGTGCCAGTAGTATAGTAGCGGCGAACACCGGGGAGCTGTTTTTT	CASSIVAANTGELFF	-	TRBV19	TRBJ2-2	many
TGTGCCAGCTACAATGAGCAGTTCTTC	CASYNEQFF	-	TRBV7-2	TRBJ2-1	many
TGTGCCAGCAGCCCCGGGACTAGCGGTGGGTCCTACGAGCAGTACTTC	CASSPGTSGGSYEQYF	TRBD2	TRBV7-6	TRBJ2-7	many
TGCAGTGCTGGCCGATCGACTAGCGGGAGGTCGAATGAGCAGTTCTTC	CSAGRSTSGRSNEQFF	TRBD2	TRBV20-1	TRBJ2-1	many
TGCAGTGCTAACCGGGACCACTCCTACGAGCAGTACTTC	CSANRDHSYEQYF	-	TRBV20-1	TRBJ2-7	medium-sized
TGTGCCAGCAACACCGGGACAGTTGACGCTGAAGCTTTCTTT	CASNTGTVDAEAFF	TRBD1	TRBV6-4	TRBJ1-1	few
TGTGCCAGCAGCGTAGGCAGTGCAAGCTCCTACAATGAGCAGTTCTTC	CASSVGSASSYNEQFF	-	TRBV9	TRBJ2-1	many
TGCGCCAGCAGCTTTTACCCGTATGAGCAGTACTTC	CASSFYPYEQYF	-	TRBV5-1	TRBJ2-7	-
TGCAGTGCTTCTCGGGCCTCCCCAAACACCGGGGAGCTGTTTTTT	CSASRASPNTGELFF	-	TRBV20-1	TRBJ2-2	medium-sized
TGTGCCAGCAGGGACAGGGGTTATCAAGAGACCCAGTACTTC	CASRDRGYQETQYF	TRBD1	TRBV11-3	TRBJ2-5	-
TGTGCCAGCAGCTTATTCAGGGCAGGGGCTCCAAACACTGAAGCTTTCTTT	CASSLFRAGAPNTEAFF	-	TRBV11-2	TRBJ1-1	-
TGTGCCAGCAGCCTCGGCGCGGGGGGGGGCACAGATACGCAGTATTTT	CASSLGAGGGTDTQYF	TRBD2	TRBV6-1	TRBJ2-3	many
TGTGCCTGGAGGCCATGTCGCGCCACAGATACGCAGTATTTT	CAWRPCRATDTQYF	-	TRBV30	TRBJ2-3	once
TGTGCCAGCAGTTTGGGACAGACCACAGATACGCAGTATTTT	CASSLGQTTDTQYF	TRBD1	TRBV12-3/TRBV12-4	TRBJ2-3	many
TGTGCCAGCAGTCTGGACGTCACTAGCACAGATACGCAGTATTTT	CASSLDVTSTDTQYF	-	TRBV27	TRBJ2-3	many
TGTGCCAGCACCGAATCTGGAAACACCATATATTTT	CASTESGNTIYF	-	TRBV3-1	TRBJ1-3	many
TGTGCCAGCATCAGGGACGACCTAAGAAATTCACCCCTCCACTTT	CASIRDDLRNSPLHF	-	TRBV6-1	TRBJ1-6	few
TGCGCCAGCAGCCTGGGGGGAAACTATGGCTACACCTTC	CASSLGGNYGYTF	-	TRBV4-1	TRBJ1-2	many
TGTGCCAGTAGTATAGGGCAGGCCAATCAGCCCCAGCATTTT	CASSIGQANQPQHF	-	TRBV19	TRBJ1-5	many
TGCGCCAGCAGCTTGGCTCCAGGGACTGGAAACACCATATATTTT	CASSLAPGTGNTIYF	-	TRBV5-1	TRBJ1-3	many
TGCGCCAGCAGCTTGGTTTCTTCCTACGAGCAGTACTTC	CASSLVSSYEQYF	-	TRBV5-1	TRBJ2-7	many